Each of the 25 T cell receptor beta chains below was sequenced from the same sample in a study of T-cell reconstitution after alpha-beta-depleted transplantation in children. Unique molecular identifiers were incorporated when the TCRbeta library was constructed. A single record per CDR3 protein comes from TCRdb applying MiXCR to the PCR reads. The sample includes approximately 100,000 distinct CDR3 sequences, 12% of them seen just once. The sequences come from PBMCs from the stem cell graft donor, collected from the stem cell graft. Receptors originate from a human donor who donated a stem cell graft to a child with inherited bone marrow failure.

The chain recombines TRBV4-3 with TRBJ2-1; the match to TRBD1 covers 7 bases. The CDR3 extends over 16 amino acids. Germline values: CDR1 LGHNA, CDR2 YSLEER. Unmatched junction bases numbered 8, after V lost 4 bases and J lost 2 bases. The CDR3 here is CASSRERGPTYNEQFF. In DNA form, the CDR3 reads TGCGCCAGCAGCCGCGAGAGGGGGCCGACCTACAATGAGCAGTTCTTC.

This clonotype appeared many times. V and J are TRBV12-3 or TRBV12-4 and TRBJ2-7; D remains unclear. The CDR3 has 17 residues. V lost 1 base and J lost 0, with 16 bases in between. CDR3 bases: TGTGCCAGCAGTTTAGGATTATCTAGTCGGAGCTCCTACGAGCAGTACTTC. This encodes CASSLGLSSRSSYEQYF.

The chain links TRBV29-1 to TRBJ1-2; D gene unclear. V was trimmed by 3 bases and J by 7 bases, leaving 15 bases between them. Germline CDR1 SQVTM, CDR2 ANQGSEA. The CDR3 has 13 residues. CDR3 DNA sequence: TGCAGCGTTGAGGCCCTATTTGAAACTGGCTACACCTTC. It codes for CSVEALFETGYTF.

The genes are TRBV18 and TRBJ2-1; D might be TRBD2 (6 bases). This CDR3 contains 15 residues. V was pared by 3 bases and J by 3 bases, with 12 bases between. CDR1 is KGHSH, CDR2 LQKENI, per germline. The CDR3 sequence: CASSPGGLNYNEQFF. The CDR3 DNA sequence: TGTGCCAGCTCACCGGGGGGACTCAACTACAATGAGCAGTTCTTC.

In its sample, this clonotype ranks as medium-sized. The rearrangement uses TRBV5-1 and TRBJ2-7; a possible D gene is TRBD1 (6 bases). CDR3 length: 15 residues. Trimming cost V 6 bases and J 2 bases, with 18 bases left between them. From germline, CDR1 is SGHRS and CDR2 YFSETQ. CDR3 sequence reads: CASTQGWRRTYEQYF. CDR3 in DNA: TGCGCCAGCACCCAGGGGTGGCGGAGAACCTACGAGCAGTACTTC. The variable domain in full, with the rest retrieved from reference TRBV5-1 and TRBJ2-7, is KAGVTQTPRYLIKTRGQQVTLSCSPISGHRSVSWYQQTPGQGLQFLFEYFSETQRNKGNFPGRFSGRQFSNSRSEMNVSTLELGDSALYLCASTQGWRRTYEQYFGPGTRLTVT.

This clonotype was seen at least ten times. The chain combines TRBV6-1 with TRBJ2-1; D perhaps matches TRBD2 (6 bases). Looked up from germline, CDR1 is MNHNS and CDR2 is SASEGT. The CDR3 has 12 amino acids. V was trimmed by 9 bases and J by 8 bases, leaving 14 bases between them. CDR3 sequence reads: CASWDSAYEQFF. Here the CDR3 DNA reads TGTGCCAGTTGGGACTCCGCGTATGAGCAGTTCTTC.

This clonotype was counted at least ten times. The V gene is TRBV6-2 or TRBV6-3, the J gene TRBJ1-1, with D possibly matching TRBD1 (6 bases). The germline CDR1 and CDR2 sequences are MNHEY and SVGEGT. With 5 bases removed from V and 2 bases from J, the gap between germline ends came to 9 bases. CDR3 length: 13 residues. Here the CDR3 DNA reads TGTGCCAGCAGTGGACAGCCAAACACTGAAGCTTTCTTT. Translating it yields CASSGQPNTEAFF.

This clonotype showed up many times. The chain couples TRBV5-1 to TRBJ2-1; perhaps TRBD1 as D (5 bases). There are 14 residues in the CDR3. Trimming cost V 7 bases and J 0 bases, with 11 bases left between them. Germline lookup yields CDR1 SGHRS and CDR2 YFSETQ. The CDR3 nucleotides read TGCGCCAGCGGGGCAGCCAGCTCCTACAATGAGCAGTTCTTC. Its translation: CASGAASSYNEQFF.

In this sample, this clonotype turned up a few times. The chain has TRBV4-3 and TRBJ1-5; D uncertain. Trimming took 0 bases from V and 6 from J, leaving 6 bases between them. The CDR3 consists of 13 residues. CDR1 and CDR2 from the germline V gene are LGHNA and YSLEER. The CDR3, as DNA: TGCGCCAGCAGCCAAGAGTTAAGTCAGCCCCAGCATTTT. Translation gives CASSQELSQPQHF.

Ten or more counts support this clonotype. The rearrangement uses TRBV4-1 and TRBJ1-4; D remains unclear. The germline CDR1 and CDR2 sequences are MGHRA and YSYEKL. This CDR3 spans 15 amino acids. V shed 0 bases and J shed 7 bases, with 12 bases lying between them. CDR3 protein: CASSQERSSREKLFF. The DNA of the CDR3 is TGCGCCAGCAGCCAAGAACGGAGTTCCCGTGAAAAACTGTTTTTT.

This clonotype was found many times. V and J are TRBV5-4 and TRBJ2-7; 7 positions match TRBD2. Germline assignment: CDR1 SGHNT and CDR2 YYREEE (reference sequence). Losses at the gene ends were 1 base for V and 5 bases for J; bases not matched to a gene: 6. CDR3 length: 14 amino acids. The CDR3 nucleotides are TGTGCCAGCAGCTTGCTAGCGGCTAAAGACGAGCAGTACTTC. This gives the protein CASSLLAAKDEQYF.

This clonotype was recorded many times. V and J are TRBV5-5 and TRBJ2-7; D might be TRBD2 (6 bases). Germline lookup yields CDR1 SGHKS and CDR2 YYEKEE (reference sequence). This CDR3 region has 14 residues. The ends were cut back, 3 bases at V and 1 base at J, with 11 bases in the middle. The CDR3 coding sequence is TGTGCCAGCAGCTCCCCGGGACTTTCCTACGAGCAGTACTTC. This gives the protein CASSSPGLSYEQYF.

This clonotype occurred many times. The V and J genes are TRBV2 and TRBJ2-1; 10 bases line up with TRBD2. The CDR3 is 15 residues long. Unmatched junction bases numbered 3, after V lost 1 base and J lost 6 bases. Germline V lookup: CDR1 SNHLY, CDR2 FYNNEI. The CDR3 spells CASSEEASGGNEQFF. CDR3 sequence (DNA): TGTGCCAGCAGTGAAGAGGCTAGCGGGGGCAATGAGCAGTTCTTC.

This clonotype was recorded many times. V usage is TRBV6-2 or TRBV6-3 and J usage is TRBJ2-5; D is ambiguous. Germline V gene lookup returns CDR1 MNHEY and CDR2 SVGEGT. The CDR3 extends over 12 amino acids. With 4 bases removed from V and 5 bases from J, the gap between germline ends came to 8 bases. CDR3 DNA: TGTGCCAGCAGTTTGGACGTGGAGACCCAGTACTTC. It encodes CASSLDVETQYF.

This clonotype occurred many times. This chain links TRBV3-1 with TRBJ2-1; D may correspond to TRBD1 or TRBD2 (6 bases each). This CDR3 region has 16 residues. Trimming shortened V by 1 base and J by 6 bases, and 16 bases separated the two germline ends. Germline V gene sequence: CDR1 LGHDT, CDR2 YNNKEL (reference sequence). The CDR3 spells CASSQAFTGRLNEQFF. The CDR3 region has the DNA TGTGCCAGCAGCCAAGCATTCACAGGGAGGCTCAATGAGCAGTTCTTC.

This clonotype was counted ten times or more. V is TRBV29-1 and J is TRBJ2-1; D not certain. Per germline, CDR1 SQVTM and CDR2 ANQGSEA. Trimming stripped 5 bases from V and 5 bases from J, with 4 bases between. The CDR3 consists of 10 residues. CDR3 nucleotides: TGCAGCGTTTCCAACAATGAGCAGTTCTTC. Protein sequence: CSVSNNEQFF.

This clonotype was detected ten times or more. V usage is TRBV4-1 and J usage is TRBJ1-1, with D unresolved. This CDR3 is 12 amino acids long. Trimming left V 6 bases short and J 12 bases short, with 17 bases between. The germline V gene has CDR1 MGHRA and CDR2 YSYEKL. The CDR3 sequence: CASSWGSAQTFF. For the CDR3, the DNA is TGCGCCAGCAGTTGGGGTTCGGCGCAAACTTTCTTT.

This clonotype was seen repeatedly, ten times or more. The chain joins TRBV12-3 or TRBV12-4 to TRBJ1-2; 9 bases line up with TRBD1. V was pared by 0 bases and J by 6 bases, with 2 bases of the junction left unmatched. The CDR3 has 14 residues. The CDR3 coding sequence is TGTGCCAGCAGTTTAGCGGGACAGGGTGATGGCTACACCTTC. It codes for CASSLAGQGDGYTF.

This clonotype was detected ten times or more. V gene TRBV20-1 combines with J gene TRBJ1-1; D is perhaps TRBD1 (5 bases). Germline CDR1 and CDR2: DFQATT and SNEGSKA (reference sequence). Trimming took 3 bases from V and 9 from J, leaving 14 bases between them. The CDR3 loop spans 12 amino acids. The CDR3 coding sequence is TGCAGTGCTAGGTCTGGGGACCTCCAAGCTTTCTTT. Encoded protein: CSARSGDLQAFF.

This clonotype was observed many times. The CDR3 DNA is TGCGCCAGCAGCTTGGAATCGGGGGATAGCAATCAGCCCCAGCATTTT. Translation gives CASSLESGDSNQPQHF. The V gene is TRBV5-1, the J gene TRBJ1-5; D might be TRBD1 (5 bases). The V end lost 0 bases, the J end lost 0 bases, and 10 bases lay between the germline ends. The CDR3 is 16 amino acids. The germline V gene encodes CDR1 SGHRS and CDR2 YFSETQ. Together with reference TRBV5-1 and TRBJ1-5, the CDR3 gives the full variable domain: KAGVTQTPRYLIKTRGQQVTLSCSPISGHRSVSWYQQTPGQGLQFLFEYFSETQRNKGNFPGRFSGRQFSNSRSEMNVSTLELGDSALYLCASSLESGDSNQPQHFGDGTRLSIL.

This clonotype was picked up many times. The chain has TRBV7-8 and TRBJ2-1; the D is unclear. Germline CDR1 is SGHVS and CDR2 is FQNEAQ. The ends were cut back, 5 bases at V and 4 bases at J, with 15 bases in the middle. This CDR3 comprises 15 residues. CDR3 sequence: CASSPTRVGYNEQFF. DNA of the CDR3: TGTGCCAGCAGCCCCACCCGGGTGGGGTACAATGAGCAGTTCTTC.

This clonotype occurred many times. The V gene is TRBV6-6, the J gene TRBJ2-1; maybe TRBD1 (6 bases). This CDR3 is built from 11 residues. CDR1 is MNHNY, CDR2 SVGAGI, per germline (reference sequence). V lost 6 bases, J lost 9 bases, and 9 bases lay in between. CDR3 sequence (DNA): TGTGCCAGCAGCCAGGGGCGTGAGCAGTTCTTC. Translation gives CASSQGREQFF.

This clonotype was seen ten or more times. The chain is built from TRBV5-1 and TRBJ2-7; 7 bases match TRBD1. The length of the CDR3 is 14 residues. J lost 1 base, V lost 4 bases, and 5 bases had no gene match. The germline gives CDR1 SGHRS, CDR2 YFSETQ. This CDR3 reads CASSRRQGSYEQYF. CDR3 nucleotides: TGCGCCAGCAGCCGGCGACAGGGTTCCTACGAGCAGTACTTC.

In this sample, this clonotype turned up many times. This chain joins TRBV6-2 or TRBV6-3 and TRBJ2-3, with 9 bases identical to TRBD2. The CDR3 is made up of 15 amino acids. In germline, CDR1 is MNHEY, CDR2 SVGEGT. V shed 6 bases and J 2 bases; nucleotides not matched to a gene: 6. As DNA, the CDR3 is TGTGCCAGCAGCCCAGCGGGGGGTCCCACAGATACGCAGTATTTT. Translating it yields CASSPAGGPTDTQYF.

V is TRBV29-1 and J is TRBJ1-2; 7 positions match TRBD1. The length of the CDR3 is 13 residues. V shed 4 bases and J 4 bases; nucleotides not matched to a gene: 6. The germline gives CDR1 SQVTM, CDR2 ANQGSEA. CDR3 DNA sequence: TGCAGCGTTGGACAGGGAGTTTCCTATGGCTACACCTTC. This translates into CSVGQGVSYGYTF.